This T cell receptor beta chain emerged from a study of blood T cells in healthy people across ages. Germline V gives CDR1 SEHNR, CDR2 FQNEAQ (reference sequence). The CDR3 spans 17 residues. Combining a sample-barcoded 5' primer with a J-beta primer mix, a second PCR ran for about 6 to 11 cycles. Using its own MiXCR run on the 5' RACE reads, TCRdb lists one record per CDR3 protein. This table has around 1.5 million distinct CDR3 sequences, almost 35% appearing once. Notes on this clonotype: Sequence at one end of the junction differs from germline and may be a read error.

This clonotype was obtained from a woman aged 25 to 45 in good health. Sequencing input: blood. The V call is TRBV7-9, the J call TRBJ1-2; D is possibly TRBD1 (6 bases). CDR3 coding DNA: TGTGCCAGCGGCTTATGGGGTGGACAGCCTACAGGAGGTGGCTACACCTTC. Residues: CASGLWGGQPTGGGYTF.